This T cell receptor (beta chain) was profiled in a study of glioma-infiltrating T cells. Using RNA template, CDR3s of TCR alpha and beta were amplified with iRepertoire arm-PCR. Via MiXCR, TCRdb re-called the multiplex PCR reads, giving one row per CDR3 protein. The sample yields approximately 120,000 distinct CDR3 sequences, 20% to 30% seen once. Germline CDR1 and CDR2: SQVTM and ANQGSEA. The CDR3 extends over 13 amino acids. V lost 4 bases and J lost 1, with 10 bases in between. This clonotype was seen repeatedly, ten times or more. The rearrangement links TRBV29-1 to TRBJ1-1, with D perhaps matching TRBD1 (5 bases). The sequence was obtained from a human donor with low-grade glioma or glioblastoma, undergoing nonglioma brain surgery, or in good health (not recorded which). The sequenced sample was glioma tissue, nonneoplastic brain tissue, or PBMCs (not recorded which). The CDR3 DNA follows: TGCAGCGTTGTTACAGGAACGAACACTGAAGCTTTCTTT. As protein: CSVVTGTNTEAFF.